These 2 T cell receptor beta chains share one sample of origin, sequenced in a study of T-cell memory formation after mild COVID-19. MiXCR, applied by TCRdb to the 5' RACE reads, yields one record per CDR3 protein. The sample has around 260,000 distinct CDR3 sequences; under 20% are singletons. The sample taken for sequencing was PBMCs or a T cell subset sorted from them (not recorded which). The receptors derive from a man younger than 35 who had mild COVID-19 (a few samples of this study predate the infection). Cell type and time point are not known.

The chain carries TRBV29-1 and TRBJ2-3; 7 bases match TRBD1. The V and J ends lost 6 bases and 1 base, in that order; junction bases with no gene match: 7. Germline CDR1 and CDR2: SQVTM and ANQGSEA. The CDR3 sequence is 14 residues long. The CDR3 bases are TGCAGCGTGATACAGGGGAAGGGCACAGATACGCAGTATTTT. It specifies CSVIQGKGTDTQYF.

V usage is TRBV7-3 and J usage is TRBJ2-3; 14 bases agree with TRBD2. Trimming at V came to 4 bases and at J to 6 bases, leaving 3 bases not matched to a gene. The CDR3 covers 15 residues. Germline lookup yields CDR1 SGHTA and CDR2 FQGTGA. The CDR3: CASSSGTSGGDTQYF. The CDR3 DNA follows: TGTGCCAGCAGCTCCGGGACTAGCGGGGGTGATACGCAGTATTTT.